The clone carrying this T cell receptor (beta chain) was counted at least ten times. Time point here: patch test 1, 2 weeks after DPC sensitization. Treatment reported: therapeutic diphenylcyclopropenone sensitization with weekly scalp DPC. The data stem from a study of human T cells and chemical hapten exposure. A single record per CDR3 protein comes from TCRdb applying MiXCR to the RACE reads. The sample contains about 110,000 distinct CDR3 sequences, approximately 11% of which appear only once. The V gene's germline CDR1 is SGHAT and CDR2 FQNNGV. The length of the CDR3 is 16 residues. The V gene lost 5 bases and the J gene lost 0 bases, with 16 bases spanning the gap.

This TCR was sampled from a woman in her thirties or forties with alopecia areata. Some clones in this sample may be carry-over from other donors' samples. The sample in question was whole blood, obtained in connection with sensitization to the hapten diphenylcyclopropenone (DPC). The gene calls are TRBV11-2 and TRBJ2-5; possibly TRBD2 for D (7 bases). The CDR3 protein is CASSLEGGGYQETQYF. CDR3 bases: TGTGCCAGCAGCCTCGAGGGCGGGGGCTACCAAGAGACCCAGTACTTC.